This T cell receptor beta chain derives from a study of T cells after yellow fever vaccination. Points from the study as a whole: Across the CD4 and CD8 compartments, a small share of clonotypes was present in both. The booster saw the reappearance of most primary-vaccination clones (about 95% CD4, 88% CD8). The presence of abundant clonotypes contaminating from the bulk population was possible in FACS-sorted repertoires.

The sample holds a few counts of this clonotype. What it binds is not known. MiXCR, run by TCRdb on the 5' RACE reads, gives a single entry per CDR3 protein. The data show fewer than 350,000 distinct CDR3 sequences, 3.5% to 4.5% seen once. From germline, CDR1 is MNHEY and CDR2 SVGAGI. With 4 bases clipped from V and 5 bases from J, the junction kept 10 bases outside the gene matches. CDR3 length: 16 amino acids. The V gene is TRBV6-5, the J gene TRBJ2-5; 10 nucleotides agree with TRBD1. Sequenced material: PBMCs, taken 15 days after the yellow fever booster vaccination. This receptor was identified in a man younger than 30 who received the YFV17D yellow fever vaccine. The CDR3 coding sequence is TGTGCCAGCAGTTCGTCGGACAGGGGGATAACGGAGACCCAGTACTTC. Amino acid sequence: CASSSSDRGITETQYF.